This section outlines one T cell receptor beta chain sequence together with its context. Its matching antigen is unknown. CDR3 size: 16 residues. J gave up 3 bases and V 6 bases, and 7 bases lay outside the gene matches. CDR1 is SNHLY, CDR2 FYNNEI, per germline. Treatment specified: some 20 received Ad26.COV2.S at low or high dose, single or two shots; 5 received placebo; per-sample allocation not given. The study sampled participants on day 63 after the first vaccine or placebo injection. Assay: immunoSEQ multiplex PCR; the TCRdb copy retains only in-frame clones and omits some. The repertoire holds fewer than 900,000 clones, with roughly 90% as singletons. The data originate from a study of Ad26.COV2.S vaccination and SARS-CoV-2 variants. Study-wide context: Of the COV1001 trial arms, the Ad26.COV2.S arm included the donor. Intramuscularly, Ad26.COV2.S was given either once or twice, 56 days apart. Regarding the study as a whole: Reported post-vaccination CD8+ and CD4+ T cell responses to spike showed substantial breadth. Total T cell responses, in the TCR breadth and depth analyses, may have been underestimated.

The clonotype comes from a person aged 18 to 65 who received the Ad26.COV2.S COVID-19 vaccine or a placebo. V and J are TRBV2 and TRBJ2-7, with 14 bases identical to TRBD2. The sequenced sample was peripheral blood, obtained in a trial of Ad26.COV2.S vaccine versus placebo. CDR3 bases: TGTGCCAGCAGGGGGACTAGCGGGGGTTTCCGCTACGAGCAGTACTTC. Translation: CASRGTSGGFRYEQYF.